Listed below are T cell receptor beta chains from one sample, sequenced in a study of T cell responses to AZD1222 COVID-19 vaccine. Libraries were prepared by immunoSEQ multiplex PCR; TCRdb keeps only in-frame clonotypes and omits some of them. The sample records around 75,000 clones, roughly 88% being singletons. The starting material was peripheral blood, obtained 28 days after the second dose of the MenACWY control vaccine. All receptors derive from an adult who received the MenACWY meningococcal vaccine as a control. The conserved cysteine and the conserved F or W are not part of the CDR3 here. The order of the fields is V gene, clone size, J gene, CDR3 protein. For some rows the clone size is stated as once, few or many, or as a class when expanded; others skip it.

TRBV7-2,.,TRBJ1-5,ASSGQGGNNQPQH
TRBV7-2,.,TRBJ2-7,ASSDGTGWETIAYEQY
TRBV5-1,.,TRBJ2-5,ASSLLSIEETQY
TRBV25-1,.,TRBJ1-1,ASRPTLVNTEAF
TRBV5-8,.,TRBJ2-1,ASSLPGVRDNEQF
TRBV6-5,.,TRBJ1-4,ASSTGAAANEKLF
TRBV5-8,.,TRBJ1-4,ASSLRAGQGEKLF
TRBV5-4,once,TRBJ2-3,ASSPGTSGRTDTQY
TRBV6-2/TRBV6-3,.,TRBJ2-5,ASSYSTSGGETQY
TRBV28,.,TRBJ1-2,ASSLTAGGNYGYT
TRBV4-1,few,TRBJ1-6,ASSLRTPRSSYNSPLH
TRBV5-4,.,TRBJ1-6,ASSWGLFNSPLH
TRBV11-2,.,TRBJ2-1,ASSLAEQF
TRBV19,few,TRBJ1-3,ASSMNGNTIY
TRBV6-2/TRBV6-3,once,TRBJ2-7,ASSRDTFSSYEQY
TRBV29-1,.,TRBJ1-1,SGGQNTEAF
TRBV7-9,.,TRBJ1-5,ASSFGSNQPQH
TRBV7-9,.,TRBJ1-3,ASSLSSTGNTIY
TRBV6-6,.,TRBJ2-3,ASGTGTDTQY
TRBV18,few,TRBJ2-5,ASSPGRGAETQY
TRBV24-1,.,TRBJ1-2,ATSAPGAKANYGYT
TRBV7-9,.,TRBJ2-1,ASSLDGGNEQF
TRBV10-1,.,TRBJ1-3,ASSESDRTGGERNTIY
TRBV24-1,once,TRBJ1-2,ATSDPGLRGYT
TRBV5-1,.,TRBJ1-6,ASSVGTGMSSPLH
TRBV4-2,.,TRBJ1-2,ASSQSVPGQVARGYT
TRBV4-2,.,TRBJ2-1,ASGPRDRIGDEQF
TRBV6-2/TRBV6-3,few,TRBJ1-5,ASSSSEEGHQPQH
TRBV4-3,.,TRBJ1-1,ASSQDNHDYMNTEAF
TRBV19,.,TRBJ2-2,ASRIGGNTGELF
TRBV10-2,.,TRBJ1-1,ASTERGSTRAEAF
TRBV18,.,TRBJ2-3,ASASGVHTDTQY
TRBV28,.,TRBJ2-6,ASRGTDSSGANVLT
TRBV12-3/TRBV12-4,.,TRBJ2-7,ASSRDPAYEQY
TRBV6-2/TRBV6-3,.,TRBJ2-3,ASSSGTGGPDTQY
TRBV19,once,TRBJ1-1,ASSPTTENTEAF
TRBV6-4,.,TRBJ2-5,ASNRGVRETQY
TRBV28,.,TRBJ2-3,ASSSTGQGPPY
TRBV2,.,TRBJ2-3,ASSTSVGADTQY
TRBV4-2,few,TRBJ2-3,ASSQDLASAPDTQY
TRBV6-5,.,TRBJ1-3,ASRGLFSGNTIY
TRBV5-1,once,TRBJ1-6,ASSTWTGEGSPLH
TRBV3-1/TRBV3-2,.,TRBJ2-7,ASNLTGTDYEQY
TRBV6-1,few,TRBJ2-5,ASSEVRGPGTQY
TRBV12-5,.,TRBJ1-2,ASGLRTYGYT
TRBV28,.,TRBJ1-1,ASSSRERRTEAF
TRBV28,.,TRBJ1-6,ASSPWGQGASPLH
TRBV7-2,once,TRBJ1-4,ASSLGGQGGTTNEKLF
TRBV3-1/TRBV3-2,.,TRBJ1-5,ASRQGAGNQPQH
TRBV6-1,.,TRBJ2-1,ASSGARGSSYNEQF
TRBV5-6,.,TRBJ2-1,ASSRAGRYNEQF
TRBV7-2,.,TRBJ1-6,ASSLGGGGSPLH
TRBV6-2/TRBV6-3,few,TRBJ1-6,ASSVRRNSPLH
TRBV30,few,TRBJ1-5,AWSGDRGQNQPQH
TRBV5-1,.,TRBJ2-5,ASSRAGQGAQETQY
TRBV3-1/TRBV3-2,.,TRBJ1-3,ASVGGNTIY